The rows below give T cell receptor beta chains drawn from one sample of a study of early T cells in non-severe SARS-CoV-2 infection. TCRdb re-called the 5' RACE reads through MiXCR, storing one row per CDR3 protein. The sample holds 80,000 to 95,000 distinct CDR3 sequences, around 15% seen once. Sequenced: whole blood. The receptors originated from an adult who was a healthcare worker with PCR-confirmed SARS-CoV-2 infection or an uninfected control (not recorded which). The CDR3 runs from the conserved cysteine through the conserved F or W. The D gene is left open where the match is weak. The size of a clone is reported for some rows only, either as once, few or many, or as a class for expanded clones.

clone_size,d_call,v_call,j_call,cdr3_length,cdr3_nt,cdr3_aa
many,TRBD1,TRBV29-1,TRBJ1-2,13,TGCAGCGTTATACAGGGGGCTGACTATGGCTACACCTTC,CSVIQGADYGYTF
many,.,TRBV20-1,TRBJ1-1,11,TGCAGTGCTAGTCGGGGAGCTGAAGCTTTCTTT,CSASRGAEAFF
few,TRBD1,TRBV5-1,TRBJ2-7,15,TGCGCCAGCAGCCGTCCCGGGACAGGGATCCACGAGCAGTACTTC,CASSRPGTGIHEQYF
.,TRBD1,TRBV11-2,TRBJ1-6,13,TGTGCCAGCAGCACGCCGGGACAGGGGACCCTCCACTTT,CASSTPGQGTLHF
many,TRBD1,TRBV7-8,TRBJ1-1,13,TGTGCCAGCAGCCAGACAGGGCCCACTGAAGCTTTCTTT,CASSQTGPTEAFF
few,.,TRBV7-3,TRBJ1-1,17,TGTGCCAGACACACTAACCGGGACCGCAACTCGAACACTGAAGCTTTCTTT,CARHTNRDRNSNTEAFF
.,TRBD2,TRBV3-1,TRBJ2-1,12,TGTGCCAGCAGCCAAGAGCGGGGGGAGCAGTTCTTC,CASSQERGEQFF
.,TRBD1,TRBV6-5,TRBJ2-3,14,TGTGCCAGTAAGACAGGGTTTGGCACAGATACGCAGTATTTT,CASKTGFGTDTQYF
many,TRBD1,TRBV28,TRBJ1-3,16,TGTGCCAGCAGTCTAACCGGGACAGCCTTTGGAAACACCATATATTTT,CASSLTGTAFGNTIYF
many,.,TRBV30,TRBJ1-1,12,TGTGCCTGGAGTATGGGGAACACTGAAGCTTTCTTT,CAWSMGNTEAFF
few,TRBD1,TRBV10-1,TRBJ1-1,16,TGCGCCAGCAGTGCAGGGACAGGGAAGAAGTACACTGAAGCTTTCTTT,CASSAGTGKKYTEAFF
few,.,TRBV6-2/TRBV6-3,TRBJ1-2,12,TGTGCCAGCAGTTCCCTCGACCTCTTCTTCACCTTC,CASSSLDLFFTF
.,.,TRBV20-1,TRBJ2-7,13,TGCAGTGCTAGGCGACAGGCACATCACGAGCAGTACTTC,CSARRQAHHEQYF
few,.,TRBV28,TRBJ1-1,12,TGTGCCAGCAGGATACTAGAAGGGTCCGCTTTCTTT,CASRILEGSAFF
.,TRBD1,TRBV29-1,TRBJ2-3,14,TGCAGCGTGGACAGGGGGCTCGACACAGATACGCAGTATTTT,CSVDRGLDTDTQYF
.,.,TRBV10-3,TRBJ2-7,14,TGTGCCATCTCTGGGGACGGCCGTTCAGGCGAGCAGTACTTC,CAISGDGRSGEQYF
few,TRBD1,TRBV14,TRBJ2-2,15,TGTGCCAGCAGCCTCCTACAGGGGTATACCGGGGAGCTGTTTTTT,CASSLLQGYTGELFF
many,TRBD1,TRBV10-2,TRBJ2-5,16,TGCGCCAGCAGTGAGTTAGGAGACAGGGGATTCGAGACCCAGTACTTC,CASSELGDRGFETQYF
many,.,TRBV28,TRBJ2-7,11,TGTGCCAGCAGCTGGAGTTACGAGCAGTACTTC,CASSWSYEQYF
.,.,TRBV19,TRBJ1-2,14,TGTGCCAGTAGTATAGGGCAGGGAATCTATGGCTACACCTTC,CASSIGQGIYGYTF
.,.,TRBV28,TRBJ2-6,16,TGTGCCAGCAGTTTAGTCGGGGGCGCTGGGGCCAACGTCCTGACTTTC,CASSLVGGAGANVLTF
few,.,TRBV28,TRBJ1-2,11,TGTGCCAGCAGTTTGGGCGGAGGTAGCACCTTC,CASSLGGGSTF